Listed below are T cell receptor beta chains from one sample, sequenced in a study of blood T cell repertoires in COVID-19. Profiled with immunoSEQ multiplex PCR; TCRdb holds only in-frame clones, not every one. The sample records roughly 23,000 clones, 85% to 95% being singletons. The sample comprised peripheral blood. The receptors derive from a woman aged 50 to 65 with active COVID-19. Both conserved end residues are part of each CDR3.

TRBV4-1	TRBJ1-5	CASSQERDQPQHF
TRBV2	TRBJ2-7	CASSEDSSRSYEQYF
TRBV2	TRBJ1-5	CASRQGTQPQHF
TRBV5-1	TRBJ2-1	CASSLAGVGDEQFF
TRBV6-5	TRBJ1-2	CATFGQFPYGYTF
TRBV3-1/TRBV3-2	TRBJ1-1	CASSQPGGGTEAFF
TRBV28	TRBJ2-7	CASRPGQGYEQYF
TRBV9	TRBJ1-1	CASSLLGRSGGRGAFF
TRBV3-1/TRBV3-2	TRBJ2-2	CASNNRGPGELFF
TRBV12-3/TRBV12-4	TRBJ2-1	CASSFGGNEQFF
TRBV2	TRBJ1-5	CASNRQGNQPQHF
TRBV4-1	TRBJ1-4	CASSQDQGQGSEKLFF
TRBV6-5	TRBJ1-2	CASSYMGPLGGYTF